This passage covers 10 T cell receptor beta chains from one sample sequenced in a study of blood T cell repertoires in COVID-19. Sequenced by immunoSEQ multiplex PCR; TCRdb stores in-frame clones only, minus some. The profile covers a few hundred thousand clones, with roughly 90% appearing a single time and around 2.1% taken by the ten largest. Sequencing was carried out using peripheral blood. These receptors came from a young man with active or convalescent COVID-19.

This chain connects TRBV9 to TRBJ2-7; 8 bases fit TRBD1. The germline CDR1 and CDR2 sequences are SGDLS and YYNGEE. Trimming cost V 3 bases and J 2 bases; bases outside gene matches: 7. This CDR3 comprises 15 residues. Written as DNA, the CDR3 is TGTGCCAGCAGCGCGCTCGGACAGGGCCCCTACGAGCAGTACTTC. Residues: CASSALGQGPYEQYF.

The DNA for the CDR3 is TGTGCCAGCAGCTCTAAGACAGGGGGCTTCACCGGGGAGCTGTTTTTT. Its protein product is CASSSKTGGFTGELFF. This chain joins TRBV7-9 and TRBJ2-2, with 10 bases that match TRBD1. The ends lost 4 bases at V and 4 bases at J; junction bases unmatched: 6. In germline, CDR1 is SEHNR, CDR2 FQNEAQ (reference sequence). The CDR3 is 16 residues long.

The chain links TRBV6-5 to TRBJ2-7; 9 nucleotides agree with TRBD2. This CDR3 region has 15 residues. With 6 bases clipped from V and 4 bases from J, the junction kept 10 bases outside the gene matches. Germline loops: CDR1 MNHEY, CDR2 SVGAGI. CDR3 protein: CASSLKLAGVYEQYF. The CDR3 DNA reads as TGTGCCAGCAGCCTTAAATTAGCGGGGGTTTACGAGCAGTACTTC.

This chain connects TRBV9 to TRBJ2-2; D remains ambiguous. The CDR3 has 14 residues. Per the germline V gene, CDR1 is SGDLS and CDR2 is YYNGEE. V lost 0 bases and J lost 3, with 6 bases in between. The CDR3 reads CASSVGAHTGELFF. CDR3 DNA sequence: TGTGCCAGCAGCGTAGGTGCGCACACCGGGGAGCTGTTTTTT.

The chain recombines TRBV5-4 with TRBJ2-3; 9 bases agree with TRBD2. CDR3 size: 14 residues. V dropped 4 bases and J dropped 6; count of bases not matched to a gene: 6. Germline CDR1 and CDR2: SGHNT and YYREEE (reference sequence). As DNA, the CDR3 is TGTGCCAGCAGCGGGCAGCGGGGGGTGGATACGCAGTATTTT. It yields the protein CASSGQRGVDTQYF.

The chain couples TRBV9 to TRBJ1-3, with D possibly TRBD1 on 6 matching bases. Germline assignment: CDR1 SGDLS and CDR2 YYNGEE. This CDR3 comprises 15 residues. The V and J ends lost 4 bases and 2 bases respectively, with 13 bases between them. The CDR3 DNA is TGTGCCAGCAGCCACACCTCAGGGGCTGGAAACACCATATATTTT. It codes for CASSHTSGAGNTIYF.

This rearrangement joins TRBV10-3 to TRBJ2-6; D is uncertain. Germline assignment: CDR1 ENHRY and CDR2 SYGVKD. With 6 bases removed from V and 0 bases from J, the gap between germline ends came to 9 bases. The CDR3 is 15 amino acids. The CDR3 nucleotides read TGTGCCATCAGATCTGCAGGCTCTGGGGCCAACGTCCTGACTTTC. Amino acids: CAIRSAGSGANVLTF.

V gene TRBV4-3 combines with J gene TRBJ1-5, with 8 bases identical to TRBD1. The CDR3 length is 14 residues. Looked up from germline, CDR1 is LGHNA and CDR2 is YSLEER. The ends lost 0 bases at V and 7 bases at J; junction bases unmatched: 2. The CDR3 loop is CASSQEDRAQPQHF. The DNA of the CDR3 is TGCGCCAGCAGCCAAGAGGACAGGGCCCAGCCCCAGCATTTT.

V and J are TRBV27 and TRBJ1-4; D is possibly TRBD1 (5 bases). Germline V lookup: CDR1 MNHEY, CDR2 SMNVEV (reference sequence). CDR3 length equals 14 residues. Trimming removed 8 bases at V and 7 bases at J, with 17 bases between. CDR3 sequence (DNA): TGTGCCAGCGGCGGGACGCTCAGACTTGAAAAACTGTTTTTT. It encodes CASGGTLRLEKLFF.

The CDR3 sequence is CASAIGGADEQFF. CDR3 in DNA: TGTGCCAGCGCCATTGGAGGGGCTGATGAGCAGTTCTTC. V gene TRBV7-2 combines with J gene TRBJ2-1; D might be TRBD2 (6 bases). V lost 8 bases and J 8 bases, leaving 16 bases between the germline ends. This CDR3 contains 13 residues. CDR1 and CDR2 (germline): SGHTA, FQGNSA.